Listed below are T cell receptor beta chains from one sample, sequenced in a study of CD8 T cells in ankylosing spondylitis. TCRdb fed the 5' RACE reads into MiXCR, producing one record per CDR3 protein. The sample shows roughly 670,000 distinct CDR3 sequences, over 15% of them seen only once. What was sequenced was blood, either unsorted or a sorted T cell fraction (not recorded which). These receptor sequences come from a male donor with ankylosing spondylitis. Both conserved end residues are part of each CDR3. Each record gives: CDR3 protein, J gene, V gene.

CDR3: CSALTGQGAYEQYF; J: TRBJ2-7; V: TRBV20-1
CDR3: CASSLSASLNSWGRYTEAFF; J: TRBJ1-1; V: TRBV27
CDR3: CASASAGEFANTGELFF; J: TRBJ2-2; V: TRBV28
CDR3: CASSLDRTGGGRGYTF; J: TRBJ1-2; V: TRBV7-2
CDR3: CSASGLEDADTQYF; J: TRBJ2-3; V: TRBV20-1
CDR3: CASTLEGQTYEQYF; J: TRBJ2-7; V: TRBV5-5
CDR3: CASSPGFGFAVNEQFF; J: TRBJ2-1; V: TRBV6-1
CDR3: CASSTIGAGSSWQYF; J: TRBJ2-7; V: TRBV11-2
CDR3: CASSRGLPRSYEQYF; J: TRBJ2-7; V: TRBV4-1
CDR3: CASSQVPQGWPYEQYF; J: TRBJ2-7; V: TRBV4-1
CDR3: CASSPLSPPGVDIQYF; J: TRBJ2-4; V: TRBV18
CDR3: CASSYRQGLAENTIYF; J: TRBJ1-3; V: TRBV5-6
CDR3: CASSLVEVFF; J: TRBJ2-1; V: TRBV7-9
CDR3: CSVGTDAGGWGMNTEAFF; J: TRBJ1-1; V: TRBV29-1
CDR3: CASKSSGRNSGELFF; J: TRBJ2-2; V: TRBV12-3/TRBV12-4
CDR3: CASSLWTGIQETQYF; J: TRBJ2-5; V: TRBV7-9